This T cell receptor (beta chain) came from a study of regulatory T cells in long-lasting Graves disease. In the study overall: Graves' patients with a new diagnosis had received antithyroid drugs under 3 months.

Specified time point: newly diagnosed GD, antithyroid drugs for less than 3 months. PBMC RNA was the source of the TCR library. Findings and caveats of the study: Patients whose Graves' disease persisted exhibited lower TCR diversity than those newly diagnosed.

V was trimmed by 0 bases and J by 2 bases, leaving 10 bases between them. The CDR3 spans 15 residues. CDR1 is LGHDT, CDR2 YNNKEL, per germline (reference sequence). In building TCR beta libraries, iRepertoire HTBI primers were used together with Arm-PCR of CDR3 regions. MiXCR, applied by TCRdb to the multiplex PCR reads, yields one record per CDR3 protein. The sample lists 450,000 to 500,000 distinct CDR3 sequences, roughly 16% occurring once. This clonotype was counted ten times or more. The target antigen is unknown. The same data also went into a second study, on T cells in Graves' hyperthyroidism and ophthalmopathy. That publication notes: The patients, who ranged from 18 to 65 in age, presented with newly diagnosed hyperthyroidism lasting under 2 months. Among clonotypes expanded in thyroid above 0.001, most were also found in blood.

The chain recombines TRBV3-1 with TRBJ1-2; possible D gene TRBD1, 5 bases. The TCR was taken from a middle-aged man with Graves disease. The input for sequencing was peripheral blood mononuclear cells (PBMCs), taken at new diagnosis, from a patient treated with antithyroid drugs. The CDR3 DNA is TGTGCCAGCAGCCAAGATTTGCGGGGGAACTATGGCTACACCTTC. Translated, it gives CASSQDLRGNYGYTF.